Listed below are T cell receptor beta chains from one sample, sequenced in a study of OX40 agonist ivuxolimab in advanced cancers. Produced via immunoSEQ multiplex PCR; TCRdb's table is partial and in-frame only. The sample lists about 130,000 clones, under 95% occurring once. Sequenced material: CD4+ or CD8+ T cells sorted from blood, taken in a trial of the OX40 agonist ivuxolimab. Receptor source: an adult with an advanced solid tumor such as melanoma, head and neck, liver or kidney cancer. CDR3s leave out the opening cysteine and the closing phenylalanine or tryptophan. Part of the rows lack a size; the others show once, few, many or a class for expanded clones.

cdr3_aa: SVENTGMSIGMSNYGYT
clone_size: .
j_call: TRBJ1-2
v_call: TRBV29-1

cdr3_aa: ASTPAGLAGTNEQF
clone_size: .
j_call: TRBJ2-1
v_call: TRBV28

cdr3_aa: ASSRDRDQETQY
clone_size: .
j_call: TRBJ2-5
v_call: TRBV7-2

cdr3_aa: ASSFSGGMRNTIY
clone_size: .
j_call: TRBJ1-3
v_call: TRBV5-1

cdr3_aa: ASSQGVSGNTIY
clone_size: .
j_call: TRBJ1-3
v_call: TRBV5-1

cdr3_aa: ASSSPGTQY
clone_size: .
j_call: TRBJ2-5
v_call: TRBV6-5

cdr3_aa: ASGPPSWAEGEQY
clone_size: .
j_call: TRBJ2-7
v_call: TRBV12-5

cdr3_aa: ASSPRFPYQETQY
clone_size: .
j_call: TRBJ2-5
v_call: TRBV7-9

cdr3_aa: ASSFRGTGEAF
clone_size: .
j_call: TRBJ1-1
v_call: TRBV27

cdr3_aa: ASRRSGQIYEQY
clone_size: .
j_call: TRBJ2-7
v_call: TRBV10-3

cdr3_aa: ASSQVVTSGGPSYEQY
clone_size: .
j_call: TRBJ2-7
v_call: TRBV4-3

cdr3_aa: ASSRASGANVLT
clone_size: .
j_call: TRBJ2-6
v_call: TRBV28

cdr3_aa: ASSPQSYANTGELF
clone_size: .
j_call: TRBJ2-2
v_call: TRBV28

cdr3_aa: ASSNPGGASTEAF
clone_size: .
j_call: TRBJ1-1
v_call: TRBV19

cdr3_aa: ASSLDPEETQY
clone_size: .
j_call: TRBJ2-5
v_call: TRBV5-4

cdr3_aa: ASSLNSPLH
clone_size: .
j_call: TRBJ1-6
v_call: TRBV7-6

cdr3_aa: ASSSGTGVNQPQH
clone_size: .
j_call: TRBJ1-5
v_call: TRBV5-8

cdr3_aa: ASRGENTGELF
clone_size: .
j_call: TRBJ2-2
v_call: TRBV19

cdr3_aa: AISESNSPYGYT
clone_size: .
j_call: TRBJ1-2
v_call: TRBV10-3

cdr3_aa: ASMGTNLGEAF
clone_size: .
j_call: TRBJ1-1
v_call: TRBV28

cdr3_aa: ASSSWHSSGNTIY
clone_size: .
j_call: TRBJ1-3
v_call: TRBV28

cdr3_aa: ASSPRQVAGETQY
clone_size: .
j_call: TRBJ2-5
v_call: TRBV18

cdr3_aa: ASSLATSFGPETQY
clone_size: .
j_call: TRBJ2-5
v_call: TRBV5-1

cdr3_aa: ASSLGVLAGDNEQY
clone_size: .
j_call: TRBJ2-7
v_call: TRBV27

cdr3_aa: ASSPLDGANTEAF
clone_size: .
j_call: TRBJ1-1
v_call: TRBV9

cdr3_aa: ASSEQGAAHYEQY
clone_size: .
j_call: TRBJ2-7
v_call: TRBV9

cdr3_aa: ASSLEFGDGTDTQY
clone_size: .
j_call: TRBJ2-3
v_call: TRBV5-4

cdr3_aa: ASSPRTGANVLT
clone_size: few
j_call: TRBJ2-6
v_call: TRBV5-1

cdr3_aa: ASSYSRQGLYGYT
clone_size: .
j_call: TRBJ1-2
v_call: TRBV6-5

cdr3_aa: ASSNIMNTEAF
clone_size: .
j_call: TRBJ1-1
v_call: TRBV7-9

cdr3_aa: ASSSRTGGDEQY
clone_size: .
j_call: TRBJ2-7
v_call: TRBV7-9

cdr3_aa: ASSEQGNSYNEQF
clone_size: .
j_call: TRBJ2-1
v_call: TRBV9

cdr3_aa: ASSLLRGPTEAF
clone_size: .
j_call: TRBJ1-1
v_call: TRBV7-2

cdr3_aa: ASSRDYYQPQH
clone_size: .
j_call: TRBJ1-5
v_call: TRBV7-8

cdr3_aa: ASSLATGSQGAGELF
clone_size: once
j_call: TRBJ2-2
v_call: TRBV7-2

cdr3_aa: ASSKGLAGVEEQY
clone_size: .
j_call: TRBJ2-7
v_call: TRBV14

cdr3_aa: AISEAGGQGQPQH
clone_size: .
j_call: TRBJ1-5
v_call: TRBV10-3

cdr3_aa: SVGGTGGVLH
clone_size: .
j_call: TRBJ1-6
v_call: TRBV29-1

cdr3_aa: ASSQDSANYGYT
clone_size: .
j_call: TRBJ1-2
v_call: TRBV5-1

cdr3_aa: ASSQVGRVSPLH
clone_size: .
j_call: TRBJ1-6
v_call: TRBV4-3

cdr3_aa: ASSGTGMETQY
clone_size: .
j_call: TRBJ2-5
v_call: TRBV19

cdr3_aa: ASGRLISGANVLT
clone_size: .
j_call: TRBJ2-6
v_call: TRBV27

cdr3_aa: ASSPGQGGSPLH
clone_size: .
j_call: TRBJ1-6
v_call: TRBV18

cdr3_aa: AIRTGGTGELF
clone_size: .
j_call: TRBJ2-2
v_call: TRBV10-3

cdr3_aa: ASISDEGTNSPLH
clone_size: .
j_call: TRBJ1-6
v_call: TRBV2

cdr3_aa: ASSFLGDTQY
clone_size: .
j_call: TRBJ2-3
v_call: TRBV7-2

cdr3_aa: ASSYRTGSDEQY
clone_size: .
j_call: TRBJ2-7
v_call: TRBV6-4

cdr3_aa: ASSTGQGRNQPQH
clone_size: .
j_call: TRBJ1-5
v_call: TRBV7-9

cdr3_aa: ASSVSDRGSNQPQH
clone_size: .
j_call: TRBJ1-5
v_call: TRBV19

cdr3_aa: ASRPGLGTNIQY
clone_size: .
j_call: TRBJ2-4
v_call: TRBV28

cdr3_aa: ATSTGGRRGNQPQH
clone_size: .
j_call: TRBJ1-5
v_call: TRBV27

cdr3_aa: ASSPVAEGNSPLH
clone_size: .
j_call: TRBJ1-6
v_call: TRBV7-2

cdr3_aa: ASSIAKGSYEQY
clone_size: .
j_call: TRBJ2-7
v_call: TRBV19

cdr3_aa: ASSPTRVSGANVLT
clone_size: once
j_call: TRBJ2-6
v_call: TRBV7-3